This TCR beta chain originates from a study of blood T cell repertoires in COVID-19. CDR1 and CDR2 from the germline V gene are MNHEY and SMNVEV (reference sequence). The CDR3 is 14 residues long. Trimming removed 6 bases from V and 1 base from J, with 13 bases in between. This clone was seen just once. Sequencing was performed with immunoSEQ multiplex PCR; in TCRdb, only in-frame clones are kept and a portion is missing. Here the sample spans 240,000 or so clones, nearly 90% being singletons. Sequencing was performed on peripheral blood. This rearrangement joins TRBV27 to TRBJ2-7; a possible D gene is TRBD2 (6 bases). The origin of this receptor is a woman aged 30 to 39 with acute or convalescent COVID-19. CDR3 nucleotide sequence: TGTGCCAGCAGAGCTAGCGAGAGTTCCTACGAGCAGTACTTC. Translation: CASRASESSYEQYF.